These T cell receptor beta chains were read from a single sample in a study of radiotherapy plus CTLA-4 blockade in lung cancer. The repertoire was sequenced with immunoSEQ multiplex PCR; TCRdb's copy has only in-frame clones and lacks some. The sample holds 51,000 or so clones, around 77% seen once. The material sequenced was peripheral blood, taken from a patient treated with radiotherapy plus ipilimumab. Every receptor here comes from a human donor with non-small cell lung cancer who had stable disease on radiotherapy plus ipilimumab. Each CDR3 is given with its conserved first and last residue. D genes are given only for firm matches. A row's size may be missing; if present it is once, few, many or a size class.

j_gene: TRBJ1-2; d_gene: TRBD1; v_gene: TRBV5-4; abundance: NA; CDR3aa: CASPGQLYGYTF; CDR3nt: TGTGCCAGCCCGGGACAGCTCTATGGCTACACCTTC
j_gene: TRBJ2-1; d_gene: TRBD2; v_gene: TRBV7-7; abundance: NA; CDR3aa: CASSLFLAGGPSEQFF; CDR3nt: TGTGCCAGCAGCTTATTCCTAGCGGGGGGACCAAGTGAGCAGTTCTTC
j_gene: TRBJ1-1; d_gene: NA; v_gene: TRBV14; abundance: NA; CDR3aa: CASSPLVEAFF; CDR3nt: TGTGCCAGCAGCCCGTTGGTTGAAGCTTTCTTT
j_gene: TRBJ1-6; d_gene: NA; v_gene: TRBV5-1; abundance: NA; CDR3aa: CASSSDTYNSPLHF; CDR3nt: TGCGCCAGCAGCTCTGACACCTATAATTCACCCCTCCACTTT
j_gene: TRBJ1-5; d_gene: NA; v_gene: TRBV4-1; abundance: NA; CDR3aa: CASSLVNQPQHF; CDR3nt: TGCGCCAGCAGCCTAGTGAATCAGCCCCAGCATTTT
j_gene: TRBJ2-4; d_gene: NA; v_gene: TRBV27; abundance: NA; CDR3aa: CASQRTAENIQYF; CDR3nt: TGTGCCAGCCAGAGGACTGCGGAAAACATTCAGTACTTC
j_gene: TRBJ1-2; d_gene: NA; v_gene: TRBV6-6; abundance: NA; CDR3aa: CASSYETEYGYTF; CDR3nt: TGTGCCAGCAGTTACGAGACAGAATATGGCTACACCTTC
j_gene: TRBJ1-1; d_gene: TRBD1; v_gene: TRBV9; abundance: NA; CDR3aa: CASSLIQGASTEAFF; CDR3nt: TGTGCCAGCAGCCTGATACAGGGGGCGAGCACTGAAGCTTTCTTT
j_gene: TRBJ1-5; d_gene: NA; v_gene: TRBV27; abundance: NA; CDR3aa: CASSLSWVAAKGPQHF; CDR3nt: TGTGCCAGCAGTTTATCATGGGTGGCAGCCAAGGGGCCCCAGCATTTT
j_gene: TRBJ1-3; d_gene: NA; v_gene: TRBV30; abundance: medium-sized; CDR3aa: CAWSVGGYGNTIYF; CDR3nt: TGTGCCTGGAGTGTGGGGGGATACGGAAACACCATATATTTT
j_gene: TRBJ1-2; d_gene: TRBD1; v_gene: TRBV9; abundance: NA; CDR3aa: CASSGRDRKEGYTF; CDR3nt: TGTGCCAGCAGCGGTAGGGACAGAAAGGAGGGCTACACCTTC
j_gene: TRBJ2-1; d_gene: NA; v_gene: TRBV7-2; abundance: NA; CDR3aa: CASSPRGDLTYNEQFF; CDR3nt: TGTGCCAGCAGCCCGAGGGGGGACCTAACCTACAATGAGCAGTTCTTC
j_gene: TRBJ2-6; d_gene: NA; v_gene: TRBV7-6; abundance: once; CDR3aa: CASARGRGANVLTF; CDR3nt: TGTGCCAGCGCTCGGGGTCGTGGGGCCAACGTCCTGACTTTC
j_gene: TRBJ1-4; d_gene: NA; v_gene: TRBV6-1; abundance: NA; CDR3aa: CASSVAAFNEKLFF; CDR3nt: TGTGCCAGCAGTGTGGCAGCCTTTAATGAAAAACTGTTTTTT
j_gene: TRBJ1-1; d_gene: NA; v_gene: TRBV7-2; abundance: NA; CDR3aa: CASSSRDGYTEAFF; CDR3nt: TGTGCCAGCAGCTCCAGGGACGGATACACTGAAGCTTTCTTT
j_gene: TRBJ2-4; d_gene: TRBD1; v_gene: TRBV4-3; abundance: NA; CDR3aa: CASRQSQGAEKNIQYF; CDR3nt: TGCGCCAGCAGACAATCCCAGGGGGCAGAGAAAAACATTCAGTACTTC
j_gene: TRBJ1-1; d_gene: NA; v_gene: TRBV5-4; abundance: NA; CDR3aa: CAGEWSGRTEAFF; CDR3nt: TGTGCCGGAGAATGGTCGGGGCGGACTGAAGCTTTCTTT
j_gene: TRBJ2-1; d_gene: NA; v_gene: TRBV11-1; abundance: NA; CDR3aa: CASSPAGAGYNEQFF; CDR3nt: TGTGCCAGCAGCCCGGCGGGGGCCGGATACAATGAGCAGTTCTTC
j_gene: TRBJ1-4; d_gene: NA; v_gene: TRBV10-2; abundance: NA; CDR3aa: CASSAVAEEKLFF; CDR3nt: TGCGCCAGCAGTGCGGTAGCGGAGGAAAAACTGTTTTTT
j_gene: TRBJ2-2; d_gene: NA; v_gene: TRBV28; abundance: NA; CDR3aa: CASSIRGTNTGELFF; CDR3nt: TGTGCCAGCAGCATCCGGGGGACGAACACCGGGGAGCTGTTTTTT
j_gene: TRBJ2-7; d_gene: TRBD1; v_gene: TRBV10-1; abundance: NA; CDR3aa: CASSEGQGAYEQYF; CDR3nt: TGCGCCAGCAGTGAAGGACAGGGGGCTTACGAGCAGTACTTC
j_gene: TRBJ1-1; d_gene: TRBD1; v_gene: TRBV9; abundance: NA; CDR3aa: CASSDPPTGTGYTEAFF; CDR3nt: TGTGCCAGCAGCGACCCCCCGACCGGGACAGGGTACACTGAAGCTTTCTTT
j_gene: TRBJ1-4; d_gene: NA; v_gene: TRBV19; abundance: NA; CDR3aa: CASTNGALNEKLFF; CDR3nt: TGTGCCAGTACGAATGGGGCCCTCAATGAAAAACTGTTTTTT
j_gene: TRBJ2-1; d_gene: NA; v_gene: TRBV9; abundance: few; CDR3aa: CASSARASDISSYNEQFF; CDR3nt: TGTGCCAGCAGCGCGAGGGCTAGCGACATAAGCTCCTACAATGAGCAGTTCTTC
j_gene: TRBJ2-5; d_gene: TRBD2; v_gene: TRBV27; abundance: NA; CDR3aa: CASSTRLAGRETQYF; CDR3nt: TGTGCCAGCAGTACAAGACTAGCGGGGAGGGAGACCCAGTACTTC
j_gene: TRBJ2-2; d_gene: TRBD1; v_gene: TRBV19; abundance: NA; CDR3aa: CASSIAASTGTGELFF; CDR3nt: TGTGCCAGTAGTATAGCCGCCTCGACAGGGACCGGGGAGCTGTTTTTT